The rows below give T cell receptor beta chains drawn from one sample of a study of blood T cell repertoires in COVID-19. Using immunoSEQ multiplex PCR, the repertoire was profiled, and TCRdb retains in-frame clones only, with some absent. The table includes about 73,000 clones, approximately 89% detected once. Material: peripheral blood. The source is a man older than 75 with acute or convalescent COVID-19. Each CDR3 is given with its conserved first and last residue. The order of the fields is CDR3 length, D gene, J gene, V gene, clone size, CDR3 DNA, CDR3 protein. D genes are given only for firm matches. The size entry is marked missing in some rows and otherwise reads once, few, many or a size class.

12 | NA | TRBJ1-2 | TRBV5-4 | NA | TGTGCCAGCAGCTTGGTACATAAGGGCTACACCTTC | CASSLVHKGYTF
14 | TRBD1 | TRBJ1-2 | TRBV5-6 | NA | TGTGCCAGTGCGGCGGGACAGGGGATAAATGGCTACACCTTC | CASAAGQGINGYTF
13 | NA | TRBJ2-6 | TRBV7-9 | NA | TGTGCCAGCAGCTTCGTTGGGGCCAACGTCCTGACTTTC | CASSFVGANVLTF
14 | NA | TRBJ1-6 | TRBV10-3 | NA | TGTGCCATCAGTGACCAGGGCCCTAATTCACCCCTCCACTTT | CAISDQGPNSPLHF
14 | NA | TRBJ2-7 | TRBV24-1 | NA | TGTGCCACCTCCCGGACAGCTATAACCTACGAGCAGTACTTC | CATSRTAITYEQYF
16 | TRBD1 | TRBJ1-4 | TRBV5-5 | once | TGTGCCAGCAGCTCAATAACCAGGGGGGCAGGAGAAAAACTGTTTTTT | CASSSITRGAGEKLFF
13 | TRBD1 | TRBJ2-6 | TRBV2 | NA | TGTGCCAGGACAGGGGCCCACGCCAACGTCCTGACTTTC | CARTGAHANVLTF
13 | TRBD1 | TRBJ1-2 | TRBV5-4 | NA | TGTGCCAGCAACACAGGGGGTCACTATGGCTACACCTTC | CASNTGGHYGYTF
22 | NA | TRBJ1-3 | TRBV4-2 | NA | TGTGCCAGCAGCCAAGTTGCTAGGCGAAAGAATTGGCGGGAGGTCTCTGGAAACACCATATATTTT | CASSQVARRKNWREVSGNTIYF
15 | NA | TRBJ1-5 | TRBV2 | NA | TGTGCCAGCAAGAGAGGAGGGGTTGGCAATCAGCCCCAGCATTTT | CASKRGGVGNQPQHF
12 | NA | TRBJ2-1 | TRBV9 | NA | TGTGCCAGCAGCGTTTTCTCACAGGAGCAGTTCTTC | CASSVFSQEQFF
16 | TRBD2 | TRBJ2-7 | TRBV18 | NA | TGTGCCAGCTCACCACCGAGCGGGGGGATGGAGAACGAGCAGTACTTC | CASSPPSGGMENEQYF
14 | NA | TRBJ2-2 | TRBV7-9 | medium-sized | TGTGCCAGCAGCTTAGACTCGAACACCGGGGAGCTGTTTTTT | CASSLDSNTGELFF
14 | NA | TRBJ2-7 | TRBV6-1 | NA | TGTGCCAGCAGTGAAGGGTACAGAACCTACGAGCAGTACTTC | CASSEGYRTYEQYF
13 | NA | TRBJ1-1 | TRBV6-4 | NA | TGTGCCAGCAGAGCCACAGGGAACACTGAAGCTTTCTTT | CASRATGNTEAFF
15 | TRBD1 | TRBJ2-2 | TRBV7-3 | NA | TGTGCCAGCAGCTTATCGACAGGGTGGTCCGGGGAGCTGTTTTTT | CASSLSTGWSGELFF
17 | TRBD1 | TRBJ1-1 | TRBV7-3 | NA | TGTGCCAGCAGCCCGAGGGGGACAGGGCCCTTGAACACTGAAGCTTTCTTT | CASSPRGTGPLNTEAFF
15 | NA | TRBJ2-2 | TRBV3-1/TRBV3-2 | NA | TGTGCCAGCAGCCAAGGCCTACAGGAGTCCGGGGAGCTGTTTTTT | CASSQGLQESGELFF
14 | TRBD1 | TRBJ2-7 | TRBV6-5 | once | TGTGCCAGCAGCCCGGACAGGGTATCCTACGAGCAGTACTTC | CASSPDRVSYEQYF
12 | NA | TRBJ2-7 | TRBV19 | NA | TGTGCCAGTAGGAGCGCAAAGTACGAGCAGTACTTC | CASRSAKYEQYF
15 | NA | TRBJ1-2 | TRBV5-1 | once | TGCGCCAGCAGCTTCTTAGAGGGAGCGAACTATGGCTACACCTTC | CASSFLEGANYGYTF
14 | NA | TRBJ1-1 | TRBV19 | NA | TGTGCCAGTAGCCTCAGGAGGATGAACACTGAAGCTTTCTTT | CASSLRRMNTEAFF
15 | NA | TRBJ1-3 | TRBV9 | NA | TGTGCCAGCAGCCCTGGGGGCCCCTCTGGAAACACCATATATTTT | CASSPGGPSGNTIYF
13 | NA | TRBJ1-2 | TRBV5-4 | NA | TGTGCCAGCAGCATAGGAGAAGTCTATGGCTACACCTTC | CASSIGEVYGYTF